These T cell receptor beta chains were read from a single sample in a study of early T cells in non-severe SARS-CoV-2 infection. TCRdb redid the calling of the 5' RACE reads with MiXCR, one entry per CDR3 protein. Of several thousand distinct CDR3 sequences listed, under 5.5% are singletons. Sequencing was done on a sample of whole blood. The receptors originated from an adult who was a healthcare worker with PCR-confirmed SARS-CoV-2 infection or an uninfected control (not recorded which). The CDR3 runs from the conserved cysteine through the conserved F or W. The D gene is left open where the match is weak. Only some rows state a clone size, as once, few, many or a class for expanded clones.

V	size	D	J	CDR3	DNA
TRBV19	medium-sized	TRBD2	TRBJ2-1	CASRDVAGTSRYNEQFF	TGTGCCAGTAGGGACGTAGCCGGGACTAGCAGATACAATGAGCAGTTCTTC
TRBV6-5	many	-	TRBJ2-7	CASSYSGDARAGYGYEQYF	TGTGCCAGCAGTTACTCGGGTGACGCGCGGGCGGGATACGGGTACGAGCAGTACTTC
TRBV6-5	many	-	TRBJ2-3	CASSYSTPGHDFYTDTQYF	TGTGCCAGCAGTTACTCGACCCCGGGGCACGACTTCTACACAGATACGCAGTATTTT
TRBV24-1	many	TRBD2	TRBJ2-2	CATSPGLAYTGELFF	TGTGCCACCTCTCCGGGACTAGCGTACACCGGGGAGCTGTTTTTT
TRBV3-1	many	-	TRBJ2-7	CASSQEDRLHEQYF	TGTGCCAGCAGCCAAGAAGACAGGCTCCACGAGCAGTACTTC
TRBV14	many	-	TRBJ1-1	CASSWGPNTEAFF	TGTGCCAGCAGCTGGGGCCCGAACACTGAAGCTTTCTTT
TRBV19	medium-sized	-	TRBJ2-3	CASRPTSTDTQYF	TGTGCCAGTAGGCCTACTAGCACAGATACGCAGTATTTT
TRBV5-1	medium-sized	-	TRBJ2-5	CASSLAVGRETQYF	TGCGCCAGCAGCTTGGCGGTCGGAAGAGAGACCCAGTACTTC
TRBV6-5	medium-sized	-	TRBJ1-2	CASSYSGREIYGYTF	TGTGCCAGCAGTTACTCGGGCAGGGAAATCTATGGCTACACCTTC
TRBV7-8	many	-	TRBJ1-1	CASSPGQIKVTEAFF	TGTGCCAGCAGCCCAGGACAGATCAAAGTCACTGAAGCTTTCTTT
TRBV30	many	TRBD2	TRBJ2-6	CARRAGTGANVLTF	TGTGCCCGTAGAGCGGGGACCGGGGCCAACGTCCTGACTTTC
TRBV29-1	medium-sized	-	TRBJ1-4	CSVVTVGVGEKLFF	TGCAGCGTTGTCACGGTCGGGGTAGGAGAAAAACTGTTTTTT
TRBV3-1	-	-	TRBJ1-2	CASSPRAGYGYTF	TGTGCCAGCAGCCCCCGAGCTGGGTATGGCTACACCTTC
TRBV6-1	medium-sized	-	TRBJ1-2	CASSEDFGAGDGYTF	TGTGCCAGCAGTGAAGATTTTGGGGCTGGGGATGGCTACACCTTC
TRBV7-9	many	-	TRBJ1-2	CASSPPGTSHYGYTF	TGTGCCAGCAGCCCACCCGGGACGTCTCACTATGGCTACACCTTC
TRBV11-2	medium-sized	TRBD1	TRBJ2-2	CASSRSTGRNTGELFF	TGTGCCAGCAGTAGATCGACAGGGCGAAACACCGGGGAGCTGTTTTTT
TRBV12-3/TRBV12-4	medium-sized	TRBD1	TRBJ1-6	CASRAQGALGSPLHF	TGTGCCAGCAGGGCTCAGGGGGCTTTAGGTTCACCCCTCCACTTT
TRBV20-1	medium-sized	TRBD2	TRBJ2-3	CSATGTGASGSIDTQYF	TGCAGTGCTACCGGGACGGGGGCTAGCGGGAGTATAGATACGCAGTATTTT
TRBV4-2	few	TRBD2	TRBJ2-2	CASSQVRASGKNTGELFF	TGTGCCAGCAGCCAAGTTCGGGCTAGCGGAAAGAACACCGGGGAGCTGTTTTTT
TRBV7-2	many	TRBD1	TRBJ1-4	CASKGGASNEKLFF	TGTGCCAGCAAAGGGGGCGCGTCTAATGAAAAACTGTTTTTT
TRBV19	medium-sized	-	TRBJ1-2	CASSSFPQGSPTRGYTF	TGTGCCAGTAGCTCGTTCCCACAGGGAAGCCCAACCCGGGGCTACACCTTC
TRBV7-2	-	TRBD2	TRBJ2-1	CASSFSLAVYNEQFF	TGTGCCAGCAGCTTCTCCCTAGCGGTATACAATGAGCAGTTCTTC
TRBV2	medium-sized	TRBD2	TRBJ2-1	CASSPELAGVGNEQFF	TGTGCCAGCAGCCCGGAACTAGCGGGAGTGGGGAATGAGCAGTTCTTC
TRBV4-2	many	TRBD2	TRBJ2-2	CASSQRLAANTGELFF	TGTGCCAGCAGCCAAAGACTAGCGGCGAACACCGGGGAGCTGTTTTTT
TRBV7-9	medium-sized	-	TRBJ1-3	CASSSKRQSAGNTIYF	TGTGCCAGCAGCTCCAAACGACAGTCGGCCGGAAACACCATATATTTT
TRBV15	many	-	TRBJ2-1	CATSREQVLERYNEQFF	TGTGCCACCAGCAGAGAGCAAGTACTCGAACGATACAATGAGCAGTTCTTC
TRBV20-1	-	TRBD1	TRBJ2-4	CSALGDRGQLTIQYF	TGCAGTGCTTTAGGGGACAGGGGGCAACTCACCATTCAGTACTTC
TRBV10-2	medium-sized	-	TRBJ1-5	CASSTGDQPQHF	TGCGCCAGCAGCACAGGTGATCAGCCCCAGCATTTT
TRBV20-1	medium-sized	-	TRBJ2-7	CSAWGQKAAGISYEQYF	TGCAGTGCCTGGGGCCAGAAGGCAGCGGGCATCTCCTACGAGCAGTACTTC
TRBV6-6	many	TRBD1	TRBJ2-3	CASSYLRQGDTDTQYF	TGTGCCAGCAGTTACCTCCGGCAGGGGGACACAGATACGCAGTATTTT